One T cell receptor (beta chain) is described in this entry. Its antigen is as yet unknown. The time point was: week 35, safety follow-up. The content of each vaccine dose was 300 ug of mutant IDH1 20-mer peptide, and topical imiquimod accompanied it. This CDR3 has 16 amino acids. Germline CDR1 reads MNHEY; CDR2 reads SMNVEV (reference sequence). The V and J ends lost 3 bases and 4 bases, in that order; junction bases with no gene match: 10. The entry originates in a study of a mutant IDH1 vaccine in newly diagnosed glioma. Only in-frame clones appear in the TCRdb table, and some are missing; sequencing was by immunoSEQ multiplex PCR. There are under 35,000 clones in the sample; roughly 82% occur only once, and 6% to 9.5% lies in the top ten.

The specimen was PBMCs, collected from a glioma patient whose treatment included an IDH1 peptide vaccine. The rearrangement joins TRBV27 to TRBJ2-7; 9 bases agree with TRBD2. This sequence originates from a man aged 45-60 years with glioma. CDR3 in amino acids: CASSFLPAGGLYEQYF. CDR3 DNA: TGTGCCAGCAGTTTTCTCCCGGCGGGAGGGCTGTACGAGCAGTACTTC.